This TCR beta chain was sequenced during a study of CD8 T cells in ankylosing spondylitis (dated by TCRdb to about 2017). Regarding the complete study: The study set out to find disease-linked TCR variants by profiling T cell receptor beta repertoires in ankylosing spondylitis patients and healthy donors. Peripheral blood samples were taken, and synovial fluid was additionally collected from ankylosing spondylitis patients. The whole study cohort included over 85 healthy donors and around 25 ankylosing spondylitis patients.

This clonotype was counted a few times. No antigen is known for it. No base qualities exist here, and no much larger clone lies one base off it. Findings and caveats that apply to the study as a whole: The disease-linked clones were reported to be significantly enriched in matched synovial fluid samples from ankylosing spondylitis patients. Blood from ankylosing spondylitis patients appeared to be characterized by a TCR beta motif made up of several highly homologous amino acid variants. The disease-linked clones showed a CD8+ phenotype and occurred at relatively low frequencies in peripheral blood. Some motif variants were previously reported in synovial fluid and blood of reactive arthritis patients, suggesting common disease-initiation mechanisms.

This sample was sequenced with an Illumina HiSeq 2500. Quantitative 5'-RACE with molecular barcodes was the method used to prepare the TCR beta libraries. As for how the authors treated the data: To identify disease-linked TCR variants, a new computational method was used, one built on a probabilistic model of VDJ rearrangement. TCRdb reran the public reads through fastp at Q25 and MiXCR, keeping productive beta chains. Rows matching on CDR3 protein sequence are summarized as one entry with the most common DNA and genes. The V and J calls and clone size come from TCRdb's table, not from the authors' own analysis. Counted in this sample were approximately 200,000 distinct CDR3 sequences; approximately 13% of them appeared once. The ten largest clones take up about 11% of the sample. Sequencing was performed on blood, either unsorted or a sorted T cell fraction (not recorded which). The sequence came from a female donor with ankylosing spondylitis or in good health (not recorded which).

This receptor carries the CDR3 CASNLGGAGTGELFF. The sequenced DNA: TGTGCCAGCAACCTCGGGGGCGCGGGCACCGGGGAGCTGTTTTTT. The sequence links TRBV6-2 or TRBV6-3 to TRBJ2-2; the D gene is perhaps TRBD1 or TRBD2, as each covers 6 bases. For CDR1 and CDR2, the germline V gene lists MNHEY and SVGEGT. V gives up 7 bases and J gives up 4 bases, and the segment between their germline ends measures 16 bases. From the cysteine through the phenylalanine, the CDR3 covers 15 amino acids. CDR3 DNA only is kept here, 45 bases in frame from base 1.